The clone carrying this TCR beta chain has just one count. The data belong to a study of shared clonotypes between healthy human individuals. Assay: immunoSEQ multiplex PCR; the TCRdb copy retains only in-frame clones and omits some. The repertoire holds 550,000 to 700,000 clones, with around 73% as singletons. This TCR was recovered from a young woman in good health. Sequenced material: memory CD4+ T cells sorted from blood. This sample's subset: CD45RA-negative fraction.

CDR3 DNA sequence: TGTGCCAGTTCATATGGACTAGCGGGAGGAATGGGGTCAGATACGCAGTATTTT. Protein sequence: CASSYGLAGGMGSDTQYF. This rearrangement joins TRBV27 to TRBJ2-3; TRBD2 aligns across 14 bases. CDR3 length: 18 amino acids. The V gene end was trimmed by 9 bases and the J gene end by 4 bases; junction bases not matched to a gene: 15. Germline-derived CDR1 and CDR2 are MNHEY and SMNVEV (reference sequence).